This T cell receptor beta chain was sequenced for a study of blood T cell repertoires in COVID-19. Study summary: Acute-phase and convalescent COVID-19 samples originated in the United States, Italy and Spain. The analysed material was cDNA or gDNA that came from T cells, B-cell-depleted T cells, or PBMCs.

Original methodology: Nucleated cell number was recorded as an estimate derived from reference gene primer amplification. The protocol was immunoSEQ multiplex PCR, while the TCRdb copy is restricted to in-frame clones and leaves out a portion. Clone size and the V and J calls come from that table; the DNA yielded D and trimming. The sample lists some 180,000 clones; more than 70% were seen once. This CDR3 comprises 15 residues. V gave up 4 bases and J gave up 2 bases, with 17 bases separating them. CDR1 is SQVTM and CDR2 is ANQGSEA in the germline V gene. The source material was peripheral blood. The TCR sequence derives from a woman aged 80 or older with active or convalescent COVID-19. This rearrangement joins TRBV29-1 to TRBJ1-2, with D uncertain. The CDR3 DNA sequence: TGCAGCGTTGTATCGTTTGAGGCAGCAAACTATGGCTACACCTTC. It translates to CSVVSFEAANYGYTF.